These T cell receptor beta chains were read from a single sample in a study of PD-L1 blockade in urothelial cancer. Sequenced by immunoSEQ multiplex PCR; TCRdb stores in-frame clones only, minus some. The sample carries about 84,000 clones, 82% recorded once. This sample comprised PBMCs, obtained around atezolizumab (anti-PD-L1) treatment. All receptors come from a man between 65 and 85 years old with urothelial cancer. CDR3s include the opening cysteine and the closing phenylalanine or tryptophan. The D gene is left open where the match is weak. Rows may omit the clone size; those that give it use once, few, many or a size class.

v_gene: TRBV6-5; abundance: -; d_gene: -; j_gene: TRBJ1-4; CDR3nt: TGTGCCAGCAGTAGGGGTACAGGAGTAGAAGGAAAACTGTTTTTT; CDR3aa: CASSRGTGVEGKLFF
v_gene: TRBV6-5; abundance: -; d_gene: TRBD2; j_gene: TRBJ2-5; CDR3nt: TGTGCCAGCAGTTACGCTAGCGGGGGGCAAGAGACCCAGTACTTC; CDR3aa: CASSYASGGQETQYF
v_gene: TRBV30; abundance: -; d_gene: TRBD2; j_gene: TRBJ2-7; CDR3nt: TGTGCCTGGAGTTTCAGTCGCGTTGCGGGAGAGTCCTACGAGCAGTACTTC; CDR3aa: CAWSFSRVAGESYEQYF
v_gene: TRBV5-1; abundance: -; d_gene: -; j_gene: TRBJ2-3; CDR3nt: TGCGCCAGCAGGCCCGGCGGAGGGAGCACAGATACGCAGTATTTT; CDR3aa: CASRPGGGSTDTQYF
v_gene: TRBV19; abundance: -; d_gene: -; j_gene: TRBJ2-7; CDR3nt: TGTGCCAGTAGTATAAGGCGGGAGAGGGGGAACGAGCAGTACTTC; CDR3aa: CASSIRRERGNEQYF
v_gene: TRBV5-5; abundance: -; d_gene: TRBD2; j_gene: TRBJ2-5; CDR3nt: TGTGCCAGCAGCTGGAGACTAGCGGGGTACCAAGAGACCCAGTACTTC; CDR3aa: CASSWRLAGYQETQYF
v_gene: TRBV5-1; abundance: -; d_gene: -; j_gene: TRBJ2-5; CDR3nt: TGCGCCAGCAGCTCCAGAGGGGGGACCCAGTACTTC; CDR3aa: CASSSRGGTQYF
v_gene: TRBV19; abundance: few; d_gene: -; j_gene: TRBJ1-5; CDR3nt: TGTGCCAGTAGTGCTACAGGGAAGGTCAATCAGCCCCAGCATTTT; CDR3aa: CASSATGKVNQPQHF
v_gene: TRBV19; abundance: -; d_gene: -; j_gene: TRBJ2-2; CDR3nt: TGTGCCAGTAGTATCCTTTCCGGGGAGCTGTTTTTT; CDR3aa: CASSILSGELFF
v_gene: TRBV6-5; abundance: -; d_gene: TRBD1; j_gene: TRBJ1-1; CDR3nt: TGTGCCAGCACCAACAGGGGAGACACTGAAGCTTTCTTT; CDR3aa: CASTNRGDTEAFF
v_gene: TRBV7-6; abundance: -; d_gene: TRBD2; j_gene: TRBJ2-1; CDR3nt: TGTGCCAGCAGCTTAGCCGGGGGGGACTACTCCTACAATGAGCAGTTCTTC; CDR3aa: CASSLAGGDYSYNEQFF
v_gene: TRBV2; abundance: -; d_gene: -; j_gene: TRBJ1-1; CDR3nt: TGTGCCAGCAGTGCGGGGGACACTGAAGCTTTCTTT; CDR3aa: CASSAGDTEAFF
v_gene: TRBV18; abundance: -; d_gene: TRBD1; j_gene: TRBJ1-5; CDR3nt: TGTGCCAGCTCACCTAGGGGGCCGGGTCGGGGACAGCTCAATCAGCCCCAGCATTTT; CDR3aa: CASSPRGPGRGQLNQPQHF
v_gene: TRBV6-6; abundance: -; d_gene: TRBD1; j_gene: TRBJ2-5; CDR3nt: TGTGCCAGCAGTCAAACGACAGGGGGCGAAGAGACCCAGTACTTC; CDR3aa: CASSQTTGGEETQYF
v_gene: TRBV5-1; abundance: -; d_gene: TRBD1; j_gene: TRBJ2-7; CDR3nt: TGCGCCAGCAGCGGCCGGACAGGGGTCTACGAGCAGTACTTC; CDR3aa: CASSGRTGVYEQYF
v_gene: TRBV2; abundance: -; d_gene: -; j_gene: TRBJ1-2; CDR3nt: TGTGCCAGCAGTGAAACCGCCAGGGGAATCTATGGCTACACCTTC; CDR3aa: CASSETARGIYGYTF
v_gene: TRBV27; abundance: -; d_gene: -; j_gene: TRBJ2-1; CDR3nt: TGTGCCAGCAGTTTATTCCCGGCCTACAATGAGCAGTTCTTC; CDR3aa: CASSLFPAYNEQFF
v_gene: TRBV7-3; abundance: once; d_gene: -; j_gene: TRBJ2-2; CDR3nt: TGTGCCAGCAGCTTAACCTACCCCGGACTACTGAACACCGGGGAGCTGTTTTTT; CDR3aa: CASSLTYPGLLNTGELFF
v_gene: TRBV18; abundance: -; d_gene: -; j_gene: TRBJ2-1; CDR3nt: TGTGCCAGCTCCCCGGGGACCCTAGCGAGCAATGAGCAGTTCTTC; CDR3aa: CASSPGTLASNEQFF
v_gene: TRBV29-1; abundance: -; d_gene: -; j_gene: TRBJ2-7; CDR3nt: TGCAGCGTTGAAGGAGAGGCCTACGAGCAGTACTTC; CDR3aa: CSVEGEAYEQYF
v_gene: TRBV30; abundance: -; d_gene: -; j_gene: TRBJ2-7; CDR3nt: TGTGCCTGGAATTTAGGCGGAAATTACGAGCAGTACTTC; CDR3aa: CAWNLGGNYEQYF
v_gene: TRBV5-1; abundance: few; d_gene: -; j_gene: TRBJ2-3; CDR3nt: TGCGCCAGCAGCCTGGAGGCAGGGCCCTACACAGATACGCAGTATTTT; CDR3aa: CASSLEAGPYTDTQYF
v_gene: TRBV7-8; abundance: -; d_gene: -; j_gene: TRBJ2-7; CDR3nt: TGTGCCAGCAGTTCCTCCCAGGGGAATTGGCAGTACTTC; CDR3aa: CASSSSQGNWQYF
v_gene: TRBV20-1; abundance: -; d_gene: -; j_gene: TRBJ2-3; CDR3nt: TGCAGTGTTTCAGTGGTCGATACGCAGTATTTT; CDR3aa: CSVSVVDTQYF
v_gene: TRBV6-5; abundance: -; d_gene: -; j_gene: TRBJ1-1; CDR3nt: TGTGCCAGCAGTTACTCGATTGGCTCCAGCACTGAAGCTTTCTTT; CDR3aa: CASSYSIGSSTEAFF
v_gene: TRBV7-9; abundance: -; d_gene: TRBD2; j_gene: TRBJ2-5; CDR3nt: TGTGCCAGCAGCGCAGCGGGACCGGAGACCCAGTACTTC; CDR3aa: CASSAAGPETQYF
v_gene: TRBV6-5; abundance: -; d_gene: -; j_gene: TRBJ2-7; CDR3nt: TGTGCCAGCAGTTGGACTTCCACTAACGAGCAGTACTTC; CDR3aa: CASSWTSTNEQYF
v_gene: TRBV6-4; abundance: many; d_gene: TRBD1; j_gene: TRBJ2-3; CDR3nt: TGTGCCAGCAGTGCAGGACAGGTTGAGTCAGATACGCAGTATTTT; CDR3aa: CASSAGQVESDTQYF
v_gene: TRBV6-4; abundance: -; d_gene: -; j_gene: TRBJ1-5; CDR3nt: TGTGCCAGCAGGGGGGACATTTCAAATTGGGAGCCCCAGCATTTT; CDR3aa: CASRGDISNWEPQHF
v_gene: TRBV7-8; abundance: -; d_gene: -; j_gene: TRBJ2-2; CDR3nt: TGTGCCAGCAGCTTAGCGCTAAACGGAGGGCGGACCGGGGAGCTGTTTTTT; CDR3aa: CASSLALNGGRTGELFF
v_gene: TRBV2; abundance: -; d_gene: -; j_gene: TRBJ2-1; CDR3nt: TGTGCCAGCAGTGAGGAGGCAGGGGCGTTGGAGCAGTTCTTC; CDR3aa: CASSEEAGALEQFF
v_gene: TRBV15; abundance: -; d_gene: TRBD1; j_gene: TRBJ2-2; CDR3nt: TGTGCCACCAGCAGAGGGGGACAGGGGGGATTACTGGGGGAGCTGTTTTTT; CDR3aa: CATSRGGQGGLLGELFF
v_gene: TRBV18; abundance: -; d_gene: -; j_gene: TRBJ1-2; CDR3nt: TGTGCCAGCTCCCCCTCGGGGGGGTATGGCTACACCTTC; CDR3aa: CASSPSGGYGYTF
v_gene: TRBV12-5; abundance: -; d_gene: TRBD1; j_gene: TRBJ1-3; CDR3nt: TGTGCTAGTGGTTTTCAAACAGGGGACTCTGGAAACACCATATATTTT; CDR3aa: CASGFQTGDSGNTIYF
v_gene: TRBV30; abundance: -; d_gene: TRBD1; j_gene: TRBJ1-2; CDR3nt: TGTGCCTGGAGTGGGGACAGGCTAGCCACCTTC; CDR3aa: CAWSGDRLATF
v_gene: TRBV5-1; abundance: -; d_gene: -; j_gene: TRBJ1-1; CDR3nt: TGCGCCAGCAGCACTGGGACTGGCACTGAAGCTTTCTTT; CDR3aa: CASSTGTGTEAFF
v_gene: TRBV4-1; abundance: -; d_gene: -; j_gene: TRBJ1-2; CDR3nt: TGCGCCAGCAGCCGGACCCGGGATCCCGGGCGGTATGGCTACACCTTC; CDR3aa: CASSRTRDPGRYGYTF
v_gene: TRBV7-2; abundance: once; d_gene: -; j_gene: TRBJ2-5; CDR3nt: TGTGCCAGCAGCCCGTGGGGGGGCGAGACCCAGTACTTC; CDR3aa: CASSPWGGETQYF
v_gene: TRBV5-6; abundance: -; d_gene: -; j_gene: TRBJ1-2; CDR3nt: TGTGCCAGCAGCTTTACAGGGACCGGCTACACCTTC; CDR3aa: CASSFTGTGYTF
v_gene: TRBV7-9; abundance: -; d_gene: -; j_gene: TRBJ2-7; CDR3nt: TGTGCCAGCAGGGCCGTGGAGGTCAGGTCTAGCGAGCAGTACTTC; CDR3aa: CASRAVEVRSSEQYF
v_gene: TRBV19; abundance: few; d_gene: -; j_gene: TRBJ1-1; CDR3nt: TGTGCCAGTAAGCGGGGAGCGGTGAACACTGAAGCTTTCTTT; CDR3aa: CASKRGAVNTEAFF